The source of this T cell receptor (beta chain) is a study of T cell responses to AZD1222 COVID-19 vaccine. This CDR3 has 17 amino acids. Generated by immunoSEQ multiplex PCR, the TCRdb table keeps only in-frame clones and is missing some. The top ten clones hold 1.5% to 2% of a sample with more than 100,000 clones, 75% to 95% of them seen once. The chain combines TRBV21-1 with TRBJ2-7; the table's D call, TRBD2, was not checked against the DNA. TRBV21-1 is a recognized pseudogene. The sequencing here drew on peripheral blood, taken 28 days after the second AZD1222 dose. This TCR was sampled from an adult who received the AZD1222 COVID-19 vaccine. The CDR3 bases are TGTGCCAGCAGCAAAGTACCCGTCGGGGGGGTTCTCTACGAGCAGTACGTC. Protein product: CASSKVPVGGVLYEQYV.